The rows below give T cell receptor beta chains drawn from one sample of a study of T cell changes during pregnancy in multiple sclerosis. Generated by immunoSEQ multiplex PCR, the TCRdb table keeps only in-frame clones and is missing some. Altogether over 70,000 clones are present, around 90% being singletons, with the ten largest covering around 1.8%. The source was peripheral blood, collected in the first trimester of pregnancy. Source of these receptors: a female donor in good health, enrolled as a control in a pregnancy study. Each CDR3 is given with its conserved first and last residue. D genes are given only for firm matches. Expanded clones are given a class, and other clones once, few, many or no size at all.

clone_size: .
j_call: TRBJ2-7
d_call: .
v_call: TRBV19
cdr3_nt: TGTGCCAGTAGTTCCTGGCGGCAGGGGTCTAACGAGCAGTACTTC
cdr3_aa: CASSSWRQGSNEQYF

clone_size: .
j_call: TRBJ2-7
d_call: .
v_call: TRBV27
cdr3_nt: TGTGCCAGCAGCCCAGGGTTTGGGTACGAGCAGTACTTC
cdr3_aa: CASSPGFGYEQYF

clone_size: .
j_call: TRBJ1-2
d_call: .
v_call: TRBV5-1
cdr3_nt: TGCGCCAGCAGTTCGGATACGGGGGGCTACACCTTC
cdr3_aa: CASSSDTGGYTF

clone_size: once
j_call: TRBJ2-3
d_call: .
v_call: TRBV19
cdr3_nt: TGTGCCAGTAGTATAGACCCTAGCACAGATACGCAGTATTTT
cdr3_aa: CASSIDPSTDTQYF

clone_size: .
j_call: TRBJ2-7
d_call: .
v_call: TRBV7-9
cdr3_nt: TGTGCCAGCAGCCCCGCGACCTACGAGCAGTACTTC
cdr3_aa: CASSPATYEQYF

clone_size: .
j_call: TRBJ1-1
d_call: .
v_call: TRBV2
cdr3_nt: TGTGCCAGCAGTGAAGCCAGGGTTATGAGTACTGAAGCTTTCTTT
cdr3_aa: CASSEARVMSTEAFF

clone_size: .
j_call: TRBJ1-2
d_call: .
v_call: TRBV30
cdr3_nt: TGTGCCTGGCGACAGAGAATGAACTATGGCTACACCTTC
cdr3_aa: CAWRQRMNYGYTF

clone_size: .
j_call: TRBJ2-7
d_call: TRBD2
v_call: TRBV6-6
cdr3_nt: TGTGCCAGCAGTAGAAGGACTAGCGGGAATTCCTACGAGCAGTACTTC
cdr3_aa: CASSRRTSGNSYEQYF

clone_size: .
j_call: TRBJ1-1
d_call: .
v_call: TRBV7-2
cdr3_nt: TGTGCCAGCAGCTTAACGGGCAGGGTTGCGAACACTGAAGCTTTCTTT
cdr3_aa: CASSLTGRVANTEAFF

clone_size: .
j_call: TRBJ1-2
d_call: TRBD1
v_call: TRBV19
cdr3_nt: TGTGCCAGTAGTATGACCGGGACAGGGGACTATGGCTACACCTTC
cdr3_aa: CASSMTGTGDYGYTF

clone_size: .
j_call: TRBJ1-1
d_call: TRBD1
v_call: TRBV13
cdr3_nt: TGTGCCAGCAGCCCCAGGGACAGGGGAGGCCCTGAAGCTTTCTTT
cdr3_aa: CASSPRDRGGPEAFF

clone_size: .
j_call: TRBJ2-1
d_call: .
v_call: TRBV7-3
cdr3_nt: TGTGCCAGCAGCTTAAGTAGTGGGGGCCAGTACAATGAGCAGTTCTTC
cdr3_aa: CASSLSSGGQYNEQFF

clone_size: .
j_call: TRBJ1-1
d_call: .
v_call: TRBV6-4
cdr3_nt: TGTGCCAGCAGCGCCGGGGAGAGCACTGAAGCTTTCTTT
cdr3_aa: CASSAGESTEAFF

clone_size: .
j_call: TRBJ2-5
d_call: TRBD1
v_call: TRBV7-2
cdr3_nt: TGTGCCAGCAGCTCCCGGACAGGGAGTGGTCGAGAGACCCAGTACTTC
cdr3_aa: CASSSRTGSGRETQYF

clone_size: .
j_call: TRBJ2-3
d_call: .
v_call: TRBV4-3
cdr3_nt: TGCGCCAGCAGCCAAGCGCTAGGGGGGGCCACAGATACGCAGTATTTT
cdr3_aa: CASSQALGGATDTQYF

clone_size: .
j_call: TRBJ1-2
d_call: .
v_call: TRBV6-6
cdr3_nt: TGTGCCAGCATTCTTAACTATGGCTACACCTTC
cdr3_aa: CASILNYGYTF

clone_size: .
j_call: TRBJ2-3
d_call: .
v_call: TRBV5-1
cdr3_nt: TGCGCCAGCAGCCGAGGGGGTACGACAGATACGCAGTATTTT
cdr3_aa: CASSRGGTTDTQYF

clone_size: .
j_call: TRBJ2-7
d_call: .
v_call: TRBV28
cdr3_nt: TGTGCCAGCAGCCTAAGGACGCCCGGACGGGGTGAGCAGTACTTC
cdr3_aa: CASSLRTPGRGEQYF

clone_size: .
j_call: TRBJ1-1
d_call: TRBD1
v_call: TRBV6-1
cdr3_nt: TGTGCCAGCAGTGACCACCACTTCGGGACAGTCGAAAATCGTGGCACTGAAGCTTTCTTT
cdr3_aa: CASSDHHFGTVENRGTEAFF

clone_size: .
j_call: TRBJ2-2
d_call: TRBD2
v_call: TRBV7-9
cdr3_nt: TGTGCCAGCACCCGGGAGGTTCTGGGGGAGCTGTTTTTT
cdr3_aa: CASTREVLGELFF

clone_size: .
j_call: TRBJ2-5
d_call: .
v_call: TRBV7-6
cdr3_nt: TGTGCCAGCAGCTTCGGTCTGACCCAGTACTTC
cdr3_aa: CASSFGLTQYF

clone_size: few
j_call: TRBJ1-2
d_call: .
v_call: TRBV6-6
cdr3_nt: TGTGCCACGGGCGGGGAAGGCTATGGCTACACCTTC
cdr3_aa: CATGGEGYGYTF

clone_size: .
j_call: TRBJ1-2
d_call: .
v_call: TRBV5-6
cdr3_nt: TGTGCCAGCAGCTTTGGTCGGGACTATGGCTACACCTTC
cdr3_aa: CASSFGRDYGYTF

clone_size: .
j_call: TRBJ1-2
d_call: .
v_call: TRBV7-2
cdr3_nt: TGTGCCAGCAGCTCCGTGACTTCGCGGGATGGCTACACCTTC
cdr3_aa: CASSSVTSRDGYTF

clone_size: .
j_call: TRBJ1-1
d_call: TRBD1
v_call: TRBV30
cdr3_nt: TGTGCCTGGAGTGGGTCCCCGACAGGGGCAAACACTGAAGCTTTCTTT
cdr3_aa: CAWSGSPTGANTEAFF

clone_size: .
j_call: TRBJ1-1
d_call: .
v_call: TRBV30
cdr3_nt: TGTGCCTGGAGTGTACCAGGGCAGGTGAACACTGAAGCTTTCTTT
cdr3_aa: CAWSVPGQVNTEAFF

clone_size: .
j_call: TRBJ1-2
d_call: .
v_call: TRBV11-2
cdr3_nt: TGTGCCAGCAGCTTAGATCCAGGGTCTTATGGCTACACCTTC
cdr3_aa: CASSLDPGSYGYTF

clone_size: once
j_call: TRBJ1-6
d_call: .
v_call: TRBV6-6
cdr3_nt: TGTGCCAGCAGTTACCAGGCCGGGAGGAATTCACCCCTCCACTTT
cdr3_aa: CASSYQAGRNSPLHF

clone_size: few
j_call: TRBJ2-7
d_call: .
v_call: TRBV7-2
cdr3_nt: TGTGCCAGCAGCTTAGCGGGGGGCTCCTACGAGCAGTACTTC
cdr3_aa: CASSLAGGSYEQYF

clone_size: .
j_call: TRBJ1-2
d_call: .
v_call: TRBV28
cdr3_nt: TGTGCCAGCAGGCCTATGCTTTATGGCTACACCTTC
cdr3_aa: CASRPMLYGYTF